The text below deals with one T cell receptor (beta chain). The source of the sample is a study of CD8+ T cells in alopecia areata. The ends were cut back, 1 base at V and 1 base at J, with 6 bases in the middle. This CDR3 has 15 amino acids. Germline V gives CDR1 SGHRS, CDR2 YFSETQ. Treatment given: oral pan-JAK inhibitor, 5-10 mg twice daily. The sequencing template was cDNA reverse transcribed from extracted RNA. Produced via immunoSEQ multiplex PCR; TCRdb's table is partial and in-frame only. The table has roughly 190,000 clones, around three fifths seen once. This chain joins TRBV5-1 and TRBJ2-6; D ambiguous. Material: CD4+ T cells sorted from blood, obtained at approximately week 49, from a patient treated with tofacitinib. The TCR sequence derives from a human donor with alopecia areata. CDR3 sequence reads: CASSLMGSGANVLTF. CDR3 in DNA: TGCGCCAGCAGCTTGATGGGATCTGGGGCCAACGTCCTGACTTTC.